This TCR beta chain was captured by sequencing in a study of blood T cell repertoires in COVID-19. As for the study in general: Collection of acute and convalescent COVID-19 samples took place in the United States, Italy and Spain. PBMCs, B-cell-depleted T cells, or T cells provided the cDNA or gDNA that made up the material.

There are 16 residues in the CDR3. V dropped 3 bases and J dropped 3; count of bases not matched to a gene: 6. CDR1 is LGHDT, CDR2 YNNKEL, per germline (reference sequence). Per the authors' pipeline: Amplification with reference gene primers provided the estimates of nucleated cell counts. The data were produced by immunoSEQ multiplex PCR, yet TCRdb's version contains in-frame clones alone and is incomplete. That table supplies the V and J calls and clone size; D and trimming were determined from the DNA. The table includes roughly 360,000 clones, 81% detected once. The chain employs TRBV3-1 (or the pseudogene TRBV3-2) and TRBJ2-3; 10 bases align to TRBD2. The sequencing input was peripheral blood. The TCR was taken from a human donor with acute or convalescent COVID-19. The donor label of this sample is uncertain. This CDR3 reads CASSQVSGGPTDTQYF. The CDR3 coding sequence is TGTGCCAGCAGCCAGGTTAGCGGGGGGCCGACAGATACGCAGTATTTT.